The clone carrying this T cell receptor beta chain occurred a few times. The sample belongs to a study of blood T cell repertoires in COVID-19. Overall study context: Both acute and convalescent COVID-19 samples were obtained from the United States, Italy and Spain.

Study processing details: Estimation of nucleated cell counts was performed using reference gene primer amplification. Produced via immunoSEQ multiplex PCR; TCRdb's table is partial and in-frame only. The DNA gave D and trimming, while V, J and clone size come from that table. The data hold over 100,000 clones, with about 87% observed a single time. This CDR3 region has 14 residues. Germline values: CDR1 PRHDT, CDR2 FYEKMQ (reference sequence). Trimming removed 5 bases at V and 6 bases at J, with 16 bases between. The sequenced material came from peripheral blood. This chain connects TRBV13 to TRBJ1-1; a possible D gene is TRBD1 (6 bases). This receptor was taken from a middle-aged man with acute or convalescent COVID-19. The CDR3 DNA reads TGTGCCAGCAGCGGGGGTCGGGGGGCCTCTGAAGCTTTCTTT. This gives the protein CASSGGRGASEAFF.